This entry features one T cell receptor (beta chain) sequence. This sample is part of a study of blood T cell repertoires in COVID-19. The CDR3 loop spans 18 amino acids. V trimming: 5 bases; J trimming: 4 bases; junction bases outside the gene matches: 12. Germline CDR1 is SGHTA and CDR2 is FQGNSA. Libraries were prepared by immunoSEQ multiplex PCR; TCRdb keeps only in-frame clonotypes and omits some of them. The sample includes about 300,000 clones, about 91% seen only once; the top ten take approximately 6.6%. This chain joins TRBV7-2 and TRBJ1-6; 9 bases map to TRBD1. This TCR derives from a woman under 40 who had recovered from COVID-19. What was sequenced was peripheral blood. CDR3 sequence reads: CASSPGQGLEKYNSPLHF. CDR3 in DNA: TGTGCCAGCAGCCCCGGACAGGGGCTCGAGAAGTATAATTCACCCCTCCACTTT.